This is a list of T cell receptor beta chains from one sample in a study of control samples from healthy donors and cancer patients. Produced via immunoSEQ multiplex PCR; TCRdb's table is partial and in-frame only. The sample lists 120,000 or so clones, about 87% seen once, with about 3% in the top ten. Sequencing used blood. All receptors derive from a man in his sixties in good health. Both conserved end residues are part of each CDR3. D genes are given only for firm matches. Some rows mark clone size as missing; the rest say once, few, many or name a class of expanded clone.

TRBV19	TRBJ2-1	-	-	TGTGCCAGTAGTCGTGAGGGATTTGGCAATGAGCAGTTCTTC	CASSREGFGNEQFF
TRBV19	TRBJ2-6	-	TRBD1	TGTGCCAGTAGTTTGTCCCGGGACAGGGGATCTGGGGCCAACGTCCTGACTTTC	CASSLSRDRGSGANVLTF
TRBV27	TRBJ2-7	-	-	TGTGCCAGCAGTTTGGATTACGGGGGGCGAGATGAGCAGTACTTC	CASSLDYGGRDEQYF
TRBV28	TRBJ1-2	few	TRBD1	TGTGCCAGCAGACGTGCGGGGGTAGGACAGGGGCTACGAGGAGGCTACACCTTC	CASRRAGVGQGLRGGYTF
TRBV6-1	TRBJ1-1	-	-	TGTGCCAGCAGTGATCGTGGCAGCATGAACACTGAAGCTTTCTTT	CASSDRGSMNTEAFF
TRBV27	TRBJ1-1	-	-	TGTGCCAGCAGTCGGGGCAGGGATGGTGAAGCTTTCTTT	CASSRGRDGEAFF
TRBV5-1	TRBJ2-3	-	TRBD1	TGCGCCAGCAGCTTGGATGGACAGGGAAGCACAGATACGCAGTATTTT	CASSLDGQGSTDTQYF
TRBV5-8	TRBJ1-6	-	-	TGTGCCAGCAGCTTGGATGGGAACGGGAATTCACCCCTCCACTTT	CASSLDGNGNSPLHF
TRBV7-2	TRBJ2-3	-	TRBD1	TGTGCCAGCAGCTTAGGCACCGGGACAGGGGTTCCAGATACGCAGTATTTT	CASSLGTGTGVPDTQYF
TRBV9	TRBJ1-6	once	-	TGTGCCAGCACCGAGGAGGGAGGAGAACATTCACCCCTCCACTTT	CASTEEGGEHSPLHF
TRBV3-1/TRBV3-2	TRBJ1-6	-	TRBD1	TGTGCCAGCAGCCAAGTGGGACAGAATTCACCCCTCCACTTT	CASSQVGQNSPLHF
TRBV7-2	TRBJ2-3	-	TRBD2	TGTGCCAGCAGCTTAGGTACAGCGGGGGGGGATACGCAGTATTTT	CASSLGTAGGDTQYF
TRBV19	TRBJ1-5	-	-	TGTGCCAGTAGTATAGCGGCAGGGCAGATTAGCAATCAGCCCCAGCATTTT	CASSIAAGQISNQPQHF
TRBV7-2	TRBJ1-1	-	-	TGTGCCAGCAGCTTTTCGGGTCAGGCATCCACTGAAGCTTTCTTT	CASSFSGQASTEAFF
TRBV27	TRBJ1-6	-	-	TGTGCCAGCAGTCCAAACCCGACCCCACCGTATAATTCACCCCTCCACTTT	CASSPNPTPPYNSPLHF
TRBV6-1	TRBJ2-6	-	-	TGTGCCAGCAGTGAATTGGGGGCGCAGTTCTCTGGGGCCAACGTCCTGACTTTC	CASSELGAQFSGANVLTF
TRBV28	TRBJ1-4	-	-	TGTGCCAGCAGTGCCCAGGGTGGGAGTGAAAAACTGTTTTTT	CASSAQGGSEKLFF
TRBV6-5	TRBJ2-3	-	-	TGTGCCAGCAGTTACTCGAGGCTCGTTAGCACAGATACGCAGTATTTT	CASSYSRLVSTDTQYF
TRBV28	TRBJ1-3	-	TRBD1	TGTGCCAGCAGTTGGACAGGGGGCAGCAACACCATATATTTT	CASSWTGGSNTIYF
TRBV5-1	TRBJ2-1	-	TRBD2	TGCGCCAGCAGCTTGGTGGTAGCGGGGGGTCGTGAGCAGTTCTTC	CASSLVVAGGREQFF
TRBV3-1/TRBV3-2	TRBJ2-5	-	TRBD1	TGTGCCAGCAGCCAAGAAAGGACAGGGCTTGGAGAGACCCAGTACTTC	CASSQERTGLGETQYF
TRBV11-3	TRBJ1-6	-	TRBD1	TGTGCCAGCAGTTTAAACGAGGACAGGGTTTTTAATTCACCCCTCCACTTT	CASSLNEDRVFNSPLHF
TRBV18	TRBJ1-3	once	-	TGTGCCAGCTCACTAGGGACGGACGGAAACACCATATATTTT	CASSLGTDGNTIYF
TRBV7-2	TRBJ1-2	once	-	TGTGCCAGCAGCTTAAAAAGGCAGGCAGAAGGCTACACCTTC	CASSLKRQAEGYTF
TRBV27	TRBJ1-1	-	TRBD1	TGTGCCAGCAGAAACCACAGGGGTAGGACTGAAGCTTTCTTT	CASRNHRGRTEAFF
TRBV5-5	TRBJ1-1	-	-	TGTGCCAGCAGCTTGGTCGGGGGCAACGAGAACACTGAAGCTTTCTTT	CASSLVGGNENTEAFF
TRBV5-1	TRBJ2-2	-	TRBD1	TGCGCCAGCAGCTGGACCGGGACAGGGATCACCGGGGAGCTGTTTTTT	CASSWTGTGITGELFF
TRBV7-2	TRBJ2-1	-	TRBD2	TGTGCCAGCAGCTTGGTAGCGGGGGGCAGTGGGGATGAGCAGTTCTTC	CASSLVAGGSGDEQFF
TRBV4-1	TRBJ1-3	-	-	TGCGCCAGCAGCCAACAACAGGGCTACTCTGGAAACACCATATATTTT	CASSQQQGYSGNTIYF
TRBV5-1	TRBJ1-1	-	-	TGCGCCAGCAGACCAGACACTTCTAACACTGAAGCTTTCTTT	CASRPDTSNTEAFF
TRBV3-1/TRBV3-2	TRBJ2-3	-	-	TGTGCCAGCAGCCACTCCGGGGGGCGGACAGATACGCAGTATTTT	CASSHSGGRTDTQYF
TRBV11-2	TRBJ2-3	-	TRBD1	TGTGCCAGCAGCTCTACAGGGGTAGGCACAGATACGCAGTATTTT	CASSSTGVGTDTQYF
TRBV30	TRBJ1-5	-	-	TGTGCCTGGAGTGCAGTTTTGGATAGCAATCAGCCCCAGCATTTT	CAWSAVLDSNQPQHF
TRBV24-1	TRBJ1-2	-	-	TGTGCCACCAGTGATAACAGGGTAGATTTCTTGGCGCCCTATGGCTACACCTTC	CATSDNRVDFLAPYGYTF
TRBV2	TRBJ2-2	-	-	TGTGCCAGCAGTGCGTGGGGGTCCGGGGAGCTGTTTTTT	CASSAWGSGELFF
TRBV6-5	TRBJ2-1	-	-	TGTGCCAGCAGGGTGGAAATGGCGGTCAATGAGCAGTTCTTC	CASRVEMAVNEQFF
TRBV25-1	TRBJ1-2	few	TRBD1	TGTGCCAGCAGTGAATGGGGGGACAGCAAGGGCTACACCTTC	CASSEWGDSKGYTF
TRBV7-2	TRBJ2-3	few	TRBD2	TGTGCCAGCAGCTTGGGACTAGCGGCAGATACGCAGTATTTT	CASSLGLAADTQYF
TRBV9	TRBJ1-4	-	-	TGTGCCAGCAGCGTGGGTCCACAGGGCCTGGGTGAAAAACTGTTTTTT	CASSVGPQGLGEKLFF
TRBV6-2/TRBV6-3	TRBJ1-5	-	-	TGTGCCAGCAGTTACGGGGCAGGAATCCCCAATCAGCCCCAGCATTTT	CASSYGAGIPNQPQHF
TRBV18	TRBJ1-1	-	-	TGTGCCAGCTCCCCTACCGTGCTAGAAGCTTTCTTT	CASSPTVLEAFF
TRBV9	TRBJ1-2	-	TRBD1	TGTGCCAGCAGCGTGACAGGGCAGGCCTATGGCTACACCTTC	CASSVTGQAYGYTF
TRBV19	TRBJ2-3	-	TRBD1	TGTGCCAGTAGTATTTGGGGGACAGGGCGAAGCACAGATACGCAGTATTTT	CASSIWGTGRSTDTQYF
TRBV19	TRBJ1-4	-	-	TGTGCCAGTAGGACCAGGGAGGGGACTAATGAAAAACTGTTTTTT	CASRTREGTNEKLFF
TRBV7-2	TRBJ2-7	-	TRBD2	TGTGCCAGCAGCTTAGGGGTCGGGGGGACTCGGGAGCAGTACTTC	CASSLGVGGTREQYF
TRBV23-1	TRBJ1-5	-	-	TGCGCCAGCAGTCATTTTGCCAAGGGACAGCCCCAGCATTTT	CASSHFAKGQPQHF
TRBV12-5	TRBJ1-6	-	-	TGTGCTAGTGGTTTGAACGACAGGTGGAATTCACCCCTCCACTTT	CASGLNDRWNSPLHF
TRBV6-5	TRBJ1-5	-	-	TGTGCCAGCAGAGCAGGGATTAGTCAGCCCCAGCATTTT	CASRAGISQPQHF
TRBV5-1	TRBJ2-3	-	-	TGCGCCAGCAGCTTGGTGGCAGGACCTACAGATACGCAGTATTTT	CASSLVAGPTDTQYF
TRBV27	TRBJ2-3	-	-	TGTGCCAGCAGTCCAGGGTCCTACCCTAGCACAGATACGCAGTATTTT	CASSPGSYPSTDTQYF
TRBV28	TRBJ2-7	few	-	TGTGCCAGCAGTGCCCCACAGACTAGCTCCTACGAGCAGTACTTC	CASSAPQTSSYEQYF